The following is a T cell receptor beta chain sequence with its context. Its antigen remains unidentified. The data were obtained in a study of human T cells and chemical hapten exposure. Total RNA extraction was carried out from unfractionated whole blood. Per the original data handling: Samples held a median of 95,638 TCRs, range about 20,000–690,600. TCRdb reprocessed the 5' RACE reads via MiXCR and lists one record per CDR3 protein. These V and J calls rely on TCRdb rather than the paper's analysis. The table shows tens of thousands of distinct CDR3 sequences, with roughly 7.7% occurring only once. Study-level results: Sensitization with DPC brought no change to TCRs above 1 in 1000 in frequency.

The V and J ends lost 1 base and 2 bases respectively, with 10 bases between them. The CDR3 length is 15 residues. The germline V gene encodes CDR1 SGHTA and CDR2 FQGNSA. The TCR comes from a male donor in good health. The gene calls are TRBV7-2 and TRBJ2-3, with D maybe TRBD1 (5 bases). DNA for the CDR3: TGTGCCAGCAGCTTAGACCACAGGCCCACAGATACGCAGTATTTT. Protein sequence: CASSLDHRPTDTQYF.